The next 30 T cell receptor beta chains were all read from a single sample in a study of blood T cells in healthy people across ages. Through a sample-barcoded 5' primer and a J-beta primer mix, a second PCR was run for about 6 to 11 cycles. Using its own MiXCR run on the 5' RACE reads, TCRdb lists one record per CDR3 protein. The profile shows some 880,000 distinct CDR3 sequences, roughly 34% of them singletons. The specimen was blood. The source of these receptors is a man between 18 and 35 years old in good health.

This clonotype was found a few times. This rearrangement joins TRBV5-4 to TRBJ2-3; no clear D. Trimming took 4 bases from V and 4 from J, leaving 19 bases between them. Germline CDR1 and CDR2: SGHNT and YYREEE (reference sequence). There are 16 residues in the CDR3. The CDR3, as DNA: TGTGCCAGCAGCCTGTCGTTGTCCTCCTCGTCAGATACGCAGTATTTT. Protein sequence: CASSLSLSSSSDTQYF.

This clonotype was counted at least ten times. The chain uses TRBV7-2 and TRBJ2-4; D gene uncertain. V shed 1 base and J shed 8 bases, with 3 bases lying between them. CDR3 length: 11 amino acids. CDR1 SGHTA and CDR2 FQGNSA come from the germline V gene. The CDR3 reads CASSLGDIQYF. The DNA for the CDR3 is TGTGCCAGCAGCTTAGGGGACATTCAGTACTTC.

This chain links TRBV29-1 with TRBJ1-1; D gene unclear. The CDR3 runs 10 residues. V was trimmed by 4 bases and J by 7 bases, leaving 7 bases between them. CDR1 is SQVTM and CDR2 is ANQGSEA in the germline V gene. For the CDR3, the DNA is TGCAGCGTTGCGGACCTTGAAGCTTTCTTT. Its translation is CSVADLEAFF.

This clonotype was observed a handful of times. The chain joins TRBV4-3 to TRBJ1-2; D call uncertain. The CDR3 consists of 15 residues. Germline V gives CDR1 LGHNA, CDR2 YSLEER. V dropped 0 bases and J dropped 8 bases, with 16 bases sitting between them. CDR3 DNA: TGCGCCAGCAGCCAAGAAACCGGTAGCGTGGACGGCTACACCTTC. It translates to CASSQETGSVDGYTF.

This clonotype turned up a few times. The CDR3 nucleotides are TGTGCCACCCAAGGGGGTTTGAACACTGAAGCTTTCTTT. Residues: CATQGGLNTEAFF. This chain uses TRBV10-3 with TRBJ1-1; a weak D match, TRBD1 (6 bases). This CDR3 has 13 amino acids. V was cut by 10 bases and J by 0 bases, with 12 bases left in between. Germline-derived CDR1 and CDR2 are ENHRY and SYGVKD.

The table lists this clonotype with a few counts. The chain is built from TRBV4-3 and TRBJ2-3; 9 bases agree with TRBD2. In germline, CDR1 is LGHNA, CDR2 YSLEER. V lost 0 bases and J lost 6; bases outside the gene matches: 13. There are 18 residues in the CDR3. In DNA, the CDR3 is TGCGCCAGCAGCCAAGATGGTTCCGTAGCGGGGGTAGCCGATACGCAGTATTTT. Its translation: CASSQDGSVAGVADTQYF.

In this sample, this clonotype turned up a few times. The J gene is TRBJ1-6, the V gene TRBV30; D may be TRBD1 (5 bases). Trimming pared 1 base from V and 7 bases from J, leaving 11 bases between. The germline V gene encodes CDR1 GTSNPN and CDR2 SVGIG (reference sequence). The CDR3 extends over 14 amino acids. The CDR3 bases are TGTGCCTGGAGTGGAGACAGCTACAATTCACCCCTCCACTTT. Its protein is CAWSGDSYNSPLHF.

In regard to this clonotype: The junction does not match germline at one end; this may be a read error. J is TRBJ2-1 and V is TRBV6-6; 7 bases agree with TRBD1. This CDR3 has 14 amino acids. Per germline, CDR1 MNHNY and CDR2 SVGAGI (reference sequence). DNA for the CDR3: TGTGCCAGCCGTTACCGGGACAGTCAAGAGACCCAGTTCTTC. It is translated as CASRYRDSQETQFF.

By its share, this clonotype is medium-sized. V gene TRBV6-5 combines with J gene TRBJ1-2; D possibly corresponds to TRBD1 (5 bases). Germline lookup yields CDR1 MNHEY and CDR2 SVGAGI. The length of the CDR3 is 16 residues. V dropped 5 bases and J dropped 4 bases, with 20 bases sitting between them. CDR3 protein: CASSPVTGTLSYGYTF. In DNA, the CDR3 is TGTGCCAGCAGTCCTGTAACCGGGACCCTTTCCTATGGCTACACCTTC.

This clonotype came up a few times. The chain recombines TRBV11-2 with TRBJ2-3; D possibly uses TRBD1 or TRBD2 (6 bases each). This CDR3 spans 16 amino acids. Germline lookup yields CDR1 SGHAT and CDR2 FQNNGV. The V gene lost 3 bases and the J gene lost 3 bases, with 16 bases spanning the gap. The CDR3 spells CASSFWGRGGTDTQYF. As DNA, the CDR3 is TGTGCCAGCAGCTTTTGGGGGCGGGGTGGAACAGATACGCAGTATTTT.

This clonotype was picked up a small number of times. The gene calls are TRBV6-1 and TRBJ2-3; TRBD1 or TRBD2 may be the D gene (6 bases each). V lost 6 bases and J 2 bases, leaving 21 bases between the germline ends. This CDR3 spans 17 amino acids. CDR1 and CDR2 from the germline V gene are MNHNS and SASEGT. CDR3 coding DNA: TGTGCCAGCAGCCAAGGGGGGCCGACACCCCACACAGATACGCAGTATTTT. Translating it yields CASSQGGPTPHTDTQYF.

This clonotype turned up a few times. The chain recombines TRBV7-8 with TRBJ1-5; D unclear. Germline CDR1 reads SGHVS; CDR2 reads FQNEAQ. The CDR3 consists of 12 residues. Trimming shortened V by 3 bases and J by 10 bases, and 10 bases separated the two germline ends. CDR3 protein: CASSFYSGPQHF. The CDR3 DNA is TGTGCCAGCAGCTTCTACAGTGGACCCCAGCATTTT. Using reference TRBV7-8 and TRBJ1-5 for the parts outside the CDR3, the full variable domain is GAGVSQSPRYKVAKRGQDVALRCDPISGHVSLFWYQQALGQGPEFLTYFQNEAQLDKSGLPSDRFFAERPEGSVSTLKIQRTQQEDSAVYLCASSFYSGPQHFGDGTRLSIL.

This clonotype was found once. The chain joins TRBV5-1 to TRBJ2-7; D gene unclear. Judging by the DNA end, TRBJ2-5 fits better; the J call may be wrong. The V gene's germline CDR1 is SGHRS and CDR2 YFSETQ. The CDR3 extends over 14 amino acids. The CDR3 reads CASSLAQVKETQYF. CDR3 DNA sequence: TGCGCCAGCAGCTTGGCCCAGGTCAAAGAGACCCAGTACTTC.

Comments on this clonotype: This sequence may be a read error, since a much larger clone differs from it by one base. This rearrangement joins TRBV5-1 to TRBJ2-5, with a possible D match to TRBD1 (6 bases). The germline gives CDR1 SGHRS, CDR2 YFSETQ. The CDR3 runs to 14 residues. CDR3 nucleotides: TGCGTCAGCAGCTCATTACAGGGACAAGAGACCCAGTACTTC. Protein: CVSSSLQGQETQYF.

This clonotype has ten or more counts. The chain carries TRBV30 and TRBJ2-3, with D unresolved. CDR1 and CDR2 (germline): GTSNPN, SVGIG (reference sequence). The CDR3 runs 12 residues. The V end lost 0 bases, the J end lost 5 bases, and 6 bases lay between the germline ends. DNA of the CDR3: TGTGCCTGGAGTGTACAGAGAGATACGCAGTATTTT. Protein sequence: CAWSVQRDTQYF.

A note on this clonotype: Just one base apart from a much larger clone, this may be a read error. The chain is built from TRBV28 and TRBJ2-3; perhaps TRBD2 as D (6 bases). Germline CDR1 reads MDHEN; CDR2 reads SYDVKM. The CDR3 consists of 13 residues. Trimming took off 6 bases at V and 4 bases at J, with 11 bases between the two ends. CDR3 DNA sequence: TGTGCCAGCAGGAGGGAGGTCGCAGATACGCAGTATTTT. This codes for CASRREVADTQYF.

This clonotype was counted ten times or more. This rearrangement joins TRBV9 to TRBJ2-3; D is uncertain. The CDR3 is 12 residues long. The germline V gene has CDR1 SGDLS and CDR2 YYNGEE. V lost 3 bases, J lost 3 bases, and 5 bases lay in between. The CDR3 DNA reads as TGTGCCAGCAGCGGGAGTACAGATACGCAGTATTTT. As protein: CASSGSTDTQYF. Looking up the rest from reference TRBV9 and TRBJ2-3 gives the full variable domain: DSGVTQTPKHLITATGQRVTLRCSPRSGDLSVYWYQQSLDQGLQFLIQYYNGEERAKGNILERFSAQQFPDLHSELNLSSLELGDSALYFCASSGSTDTQYFGPGTRLTVL.

To note about this clonotype: Being one base from a much bigger clone, this may be a read error. The chain couples TRBV12-3 or TRBV12-4 to TRBJ2-3; 9 bases align to TRBD2. The CDR3 has 15 amino acids. Written as DNA, the CDR3 is TGTGCCAGCACCTTTACTAGCGGGCCCACAGATGCGCAGTATTTT. Encoded protein: CASTFTSGPTDAQYF.

The gene calls are TRBV21-1 and TRBJ2-1; TRBD1, the D gene given by the table, was not confirmed from the DNA. TRBV21-1 is designated a pseudogene. The CDR3 sequence is 13 residues long. The CDR3 bases are TGTGCCAGCAGCCAGCAGGGGGGGGATGAGCAGTTCTTC. Protein: CASSQQGGDEQFF.

V usage is TRBV5-1 and J usage is TRBJ2-5, with D possibly being TRBD2 (5 bases). There are 14 residues in the CDR3. CDR1 SGHRS and CDR2 YFSETQ come from the germline V gene. The V and J ends lost 0 bases and 5 bases respectively, with 11 bases between them. The CDR3 loop reads CASSLDSSSETQYF. The DNA for the CDR3 is TGCGCCAGCAGCTTGGATTCTAGCTCGGAGACCCAGTACTTC.

This sequence joins TRBV28 and TRBJ2-2; a possible D gene is TRBD2 (7 bases). V lost 7 bases to trimming and J lost 1 base, with 13 bases between them. This CDR3 comprises 15 residues. CDR1 and CDR2 (germline): MDHEN, SYDVKM. In nucleotides, the CDR3 is TGTGCCAGCACCGAGGGGGGGAGGAACACCGGGGAGCTGTTTTTT. Encoded protein: CASTEGGRNTGELFF.

This clonotype was recorded many times. In DNA form, the CDR3 reads TGCGCCAGCAGCCACCCGAGCTGGGATACCGGGGAGCTGTTTTTT. Amino acid sequence: CASSHPSWDTGELFF. This chain links TRBV4-3 with TRBJ2-2, with unresolved D. The germline CDR1 and CDR2 sequences are LGHNA and YSLEER. Trimming shortened V by 3 bases and J by 5 bases, and 13 bases separated the two germline ends. The CDR3 consists of 15 residues.

The chain joins TRBV6-5 to TRBJ2-3; the match to TRBD1 covers 9 bases. With V trimmed by 6 bases and J by 3 bases, 10 bases remained unmatched. The germline V gene encodes CDR1 MNHEY and CDR2 SVGAGI. The length of the CDR3 is 16 residues. CDR3 region: CASRRTGGVRTDTQYF. CDR3 DNA: TGTGCCAGCAGACGAACAGGGGGCGTCAGGACAGATACGCAGTATTTT.

J is TRBJ1-1 and V is TRBV12-3 or TRBV12-4; D gene unclear. Trimming left V 2 bases short and J 1 base short, with 8 bases between. This CDR3 has 14 amino acids. The CDR3 loop reads CASSLPGKNTEAFF. CDR3 nucleotide sequence: TGTGCCAGCAGTTTACCGGGCAAGAACACTGAAGCTTTCTTT.

The chain is built from TRBV25-1 and TRBJ2-1; 14 nucleotides agree with TRBD2. CDR3 length: 19 amino acids. Germline V gene data show CDR1 as MGHDK and CDR2 as SYGVNS. Unmatched junction bases numbered 16, after V lost 8 bases and J lost 4 bases. CDR3 DNA sequence: TGTGCCAGCGGCGAAGGTAGACTAGCGGGGGGGACAAAATACAATGAGCAGTTCTTC. This sequence encodes CASGEGRLAGGTKYNEQFF.

This clonotype was detected many times. The V call is TRBV12-3 or TRBV12-4, the J call TRBJ1-4; D not certain. CDR3 length: 15 residues. V was shortened by 2 bases and J by 3 bases, with 10 bases between the two germline ends. For the CDR3, the DNA is TGTGCCAGCAGTTTATCTGGGGTCTCTAATGAAAAACTGTTTTTT. Translation gives CASSLSGVSNEKLFF.

This clonotype has more than one count but fewer than ten. The chain recombines TRBV12-3 or TRBV12-4 with TRBJ2-2; 8 positions agree with TRBD1. The CDR3 extends over 16 amino acids. V trimming: 7 bases; J trimming: 3 bases; junction bases outside the gene matches: 10. The CDR3: CASTSRTGWDTGELFF. CDR3 nucleotides: TGTGCCAGCACCTCGAGGACAGGGTGGGACACCGGGGAGCTGTTTTTT.

This clonotype was seen more than once but under ten times. The rearrangement joins TRBV30 to TRBJ2-1, with 10 bases that match TRBD1. The CDR3 covers 15 residues. Germline V gives CDR1 GTSNPN, CDR2 SVGIG (reference sequence). V lost 0 bases and J lost 13; bases outside the gene matches: 12. Here the CDR3 reads CAWSVLGQGKETQFF. CDR3 bases: TGTGCCTGGAGTGTCTTGGGACAGGGGAAAGAGACCCAGTTCTTC.

This rearrangement joins TRBV4-2 to TRBJ2-3; 9 nucleotides match TRBD2. Germline V gives CDR1 LGHNA, CDR2 YNFKEQ. Trimming took 1 base from V and 2 from J; bases not matched to a gene: 7. This CDR3 contains 17 residues. CDR3 coding DNA: TGTGCCAGCAGCCAAGCCAGACTAGCGGAACTCACAGATACGCAGTATTTT. This sequence encodes CASSQARLAELTDTQYF.

This clonotype was counted between two and nine times. The gene calls are TRBV20-1 and TRBJ2-7, with 14 bases aligning to TRBD2. The last part of the DNA fits TRBJ2-1 better; the J call may be wrong. CDR3 length: 14 residues. Germline CDR1 DFQATT, CDR2 SNEGSKA (reference sequence). The CDR3 loop is CSAKGLAGVETQFF. The DNA of the CDR3 is TGCAGTGCTAAGGGACTAGCGGGGGTGGAGACCCAGTTCTTC.